The 16 T cell receptor beta chains reported below all come from one sample, sequenced in a study of OX40 agonist ivuxolimab in advanced cancers. The method was immunoSEQ multiplex PCR; TCRdb's version includes in-frame clones alone and lacks a portion of them. The table has 53,000 or so clones, roughly 83% seen once; the top ten hold 10% to 15%. The source material was CD4+ or CD8+ T cells sorted from blood, sampled in a trial of the OX40 agonist ivuxolimab. Receptors originate from an adult with an advanced solid tumor such as melanoma, head and neck, liver or kidney cancer.

The rearrangement joins TRBV27 to TRBJ1-4; D may be TRBD1 (5 bases). The V gene lost 5 bases and the J gene lost 8 bases, with 21 bases spanning the gap. Germline CDR1 MNHEY, CDR2 SMNVEV (reference sequence). The CDR3 is made up of 16 amino acids. The CDR3 bases are TGTGCCAGCAGTCGGACGAACAGGCGCCTTTGGGAAAAACTGTTTTTT. This sequence encodes CASSRTNRRLWEKLFF.

The chain's CDR3 is CASSLRGASFETQYF. In DNA, the CDR3 is TGTGCCAGCAGCCTTCGGGGGGCTAGCTTTGAGACCCAGTACTTC. V usage is TRBV7-3 and J usage is TRBJ2-5, with TRBD2 as a possible D gene (7 bases). CDR1 is SGHTA and CDR2 is FQGTGA in the germline V gene. Deletions cut 5 bases from V and 5 bases from J, with 18 bases between. The CDR3 consists of 15 residues.

V and J are TRBV5-1 and TRBJ2-3; no clear D. The V gene's germline CDR1 is SGHRS and CDR2 YFSETQ. With 5 bases removed from V and 2 bases from J, the gap between germline ends came to 24 bases. The CDR3 extends over 18 amino acids. The CDR3 reads CASSRAGPPIRSTDTQYF. The CDR3 bases are TGCGCCAGCAGTCGTGCCGGGCCCCCAATCCGGTCCACAGATACGCAGTATTTT.

The chain combines TRBV5-1 with TRBJ1-1; D perhaps matches TRBD1 (5 bases). This CDR3 is 17 amino acids long. Trimming pared 0 bases from V and 1 base from J, leaving 16 bases between. From germline, CDR1 is SGHRS and CDR2 YFSETQ. The CDR3 sequence is CASSLGRDVFSNTEAFF. The DNA for the CDR3 is TGCGCCAGCAGCTTGGGCCGGGACGTCTTTTCGAACACTGAAGCTTTCTTT. Drawing the rest from reference TRBV5-1 and TRBJ1-1, the complete variable domain is KAGVTQTPRYLIKTRGQQVTLSCSPISGHRSVSWYQQTPGQGLQFLFEYFSETQRNKGNFPGRFSGRQFSNSRSEMNVSTLELGDSALYLCASSLGRDVFSNTEAFFGQGTRLTVV.

V and J are TRBV30 and TRBJ2-7; 8 bases fit TRBD2. The germline V gene has CDR1 GTSNPN and CDR2 SVGIG (reference sequence). This CDR3 contains 14 residues. The V and J ends lost 2 bases and 2 bases, in that order; junction bases with no gene match: 5. Written as DNA, the CDR3 is TGTGCCTGGAGTCCCGGAGCGGGGGCCTACGAGCAGTACTTC. Protein sequence: CAWSPGAGAYEQYF.

This clone has just one count. The genes are TRBV7-3 and TRBJ2-1, with 8 bases lining up with TRBD2. Germline-derived CDR1 and CDR2 are SGHTA and FQGTGA. V was pared by 2 bases and J by 12 bases, with 9 bases of the junction left unmatched. The CDR3 sequence is 14 residues long. The CDR3 nucleotides are TGTGCCAGCAGCTTAGCGGGAGGCCCTCAGGGGCAGTTCTTC. This encodes CASSLAGGPQGQFF.

V gene TRBV2 combines with J gene TRBJ1-3; D uncertain. V was clipped by 7 bases and J by 0 bases, with 13 bases between them. Germline values: CDR1 SNHLY, CDR2 FYNNEI. CDR3 length: 15 amino acids. The CDR3 DNA sequence: TGTGCCAGCACCCCACAGAGGAGCTCTGGAAACACCATATATTTT. Translated: CASTPQRSSGNTIYF.

This clone was detected only a few times. DNA for the CDR3: TGTGCCAGCAGCCCACGGCCTGAAGCTTTCTTT. Translating gives CASSPRPEAFF. This chain links TRBV7-9 with TRBJ1-1; unclear D gene. The CDR3 spans 11 residues. V was cut by 5 bases and J by 6 bases, with 7 bases left in between. The germline CDR1 and CDR2 sequences are SEHNR and FQNEAQ (reference sequence).

As DNA, the CDR3 is TGTGCCAGCAGCAGAACTTGGGGGGTCCAAGAGACCCAGTACTTC. Protein: CASSRTWGVQETQYF. The chain links TRBV7-2 to TRBJ2-5, with a tentative D call TRBD2 (6 bases). CDR1 is SGHTA and CDR2 is FQGNSA in the germline V gene. The CDR3 covers 15 residues. Trimming took off 5 bases at V and 1 base at J, with 14 bases between the two ends.

This clone appeared a single time. The chain combines TRBV23-1 with TRBJ1-3; D perhaps matches TRBD1 (6 bases). TRBV23-1 is an open reading frame, and its role is uncertain. This CDR3 has 17 amino acids. V was cut by 3 bases and J by 0 bases, with 15 bases left in between. CDR3 in DNA: TGCGCCAGCAGTCATCCAGGAGGGGGGGCCTCTGGAAACACCATATATTTT. Translation: CASSHPGGGASGNTIYF.

The chain is built from TRBV11-2 and TRBJ2-2; D is unresolved. CDR3 length: 13 amino acids. Germline values: CDR1 SGHAT, CDR2 FQNNGV. The V and J ends lost 3 bases and 6 bases respectively, with 8 bases between them. The CDR3 is CASSFLVAGELFF. As DNA, the CDR3 is TGTGCCAGCAGCTTCCTAGTCGCCGGGGAGCTGTTTTTT.

The chain joins TRBV4-2 to TRBJ1-6; unclear D gene. This CDR3 region has 14 residues. CDR1 and CDR2 (germline): LGHNA, YNFKEQ. V dropped 4 bases and J dropped 8 bases, with 12 bases sitting between them. The CDR3 spells CASSPNRGYSPLHF. CDR3 bases: TGTGCCAGCAGCCCTAATCGAGGATATTCACCCCTCCACTTT.

V gene TRBV7-3 combines with J gene TRBJ2-3; unclear D gene. Trimming removed 0 bases at V and 1 base at J, with 8 bases between. The CDR3 loop spans 15 amino acids. The germline V gene encodes CDR1 SGHTA and CDR2 FQGTGA. CDR3 DNA sequence: TGTGCCAGCAGCTTAACTGCTACTCGCACAGATACGCAGTATTTT. Translating it yields CASSLTATRTDTQYF.

V and J are TRBV4-2 and TRBJ2-3; 10 bases line up with TRBD2. Germline V gene data show CDR1 as LGHNA and CDR2 as YNFKEQ. This CDR3 is built from 18 residues. After removal of 1 base from V and 4 bases from J, the junction contained 11 bases not matched to a gene. The CDR3 DNA sequence: TGTGCCAGCAGCCAAGCCAGCGGGAGGGGAGCTAGGTCAGATACGCAGTATTTT. It specifies CASSQASGRGARSDTQYF.

The V and J genes are TRBV6-6 and TRBJ2-1; D unresolved. Trimming took off 8 bases at V and 8 bases at J, with 16 bases between the two ends. The CDR3 runs 13 residues. CDR1 is MNHNY and CDR2 is SVGAGI in the germline V gene (reference sequence). CDR3 DNA sequence: TGTGCCAGCCTGGGGAATCTAATCGATGAGCAGTTCTTC. Translating gives CASLGNLIDEQFF.

The gene calls are TRBV5-1 and TRBJ1-6, with 7 bases lining up with TRBD1. The V gene's germline CDR1 is SGHRS and CDR2 YFSETQ. CDR3 size: 14 residues. J lost 5 bases, V lost 3 bases, and 2 bases had no gene match. This CDR3 reads CASSWDRDNSPLHF. The CDR3 coding sequence is TGCGCCAGCAGCTGGGACAGAGATAATTCACCCCTCCACTTT.